The next 5 T cell receptor beta chains were all read from a single sample in a study of T cell repertoires in cytomegalovirus infection. In TCRdb, the reads were re-called with MiXCR into one record per CDR3 protein. The sample shows roughly 990,000 distinct CDR3 sequences, approximately 33% of them seen only once. The antigens of these receptors remain unknown. This specimen consisted of cultured CD8+ T cells from PBMCs, obtained from culture after CMV antigen stimulation. These receptors were taken from a human donor in good health (CMV status not recorded). Some clones in this sample may be carry-over from other donors' samples.

This clonotype appeared a few times. V gene TRBV7-2 combines with J gene TRBJ1-6; 7 nucleotides agree with TRBD1. The germline CDR1 and CDR2 sequences are SGHTA and FQGNSA. V dropped 0 bases and J dropped 7; count of bases not matched to a gene: 3. CDR3 length: 15 residues. The CDR3 loop is CASSLAQGVNSPLHF. The CDR3, as DNA: TGTGCCAGCAGCTTAGCTCAGGGGGTCAATTCACCCCTCCACTTT.

The rearrangement links TRBV5-1 to TRBJ1-1, with no clear D. The CDR3 is 16 residues long. V lost 4 bases, J lost 0 bases, and 16 bases lay in between. From germline, CDR1 is SGHRS and CDR2 YFSETQ. The CDR3 DNA sequence: TGCGCCAGCAGCGACGGACGGGCGGGCCTGAACACTGAAGCTTTCTTT. Encoded protein: CASSDGRAGLNTEAFF.

This clonotype was found many times. The chain carries TRBV12-5 and TRBJ2-1; TRBD2 agrees at 11 bases. CDR3 length equals 16 residues. V trimming: 6 bases; J trimming: 3 bases; junction bases outside the gene matches: 7. CDR1 and CDR2 (germline): LGHNT, FRNRAP. The CDR3 loop reads CASGNRTSGLYNEQFF. CDR3 coding DNA: TGTGCTAGTGGAAACCGGACTAGCGGGCTCTACAATGAGCAGTTCTTC.

In its sample, this clonotype was seen many times. The chain uses TRBV6-1 and TRBJ2-4; D is undetermined. V shed 8 bases and J shed 1 base, with 9 bases lying between them. This CDR3 contains 13 residues. Germline V gene sequence: CDR1 MNHNS, CDR2 SASEGT. CDR3 DNA: TGTGCCAGCTTCGAATGGGCCAAAAACATTCAGTACTTC. Protein product: CASFEWAKNIQYF.

J is TRBJ1-1 and V is TRBV10-3; D is unclear. V lost 6 bases and J 6 bases, leaving 8 bases between the germline ends. CDR3 length: 11 amino acids. In germline, CDR1 is ENHRY, CDR2 SYGVKD. In DNA, the CDR3 is TGTGCCATCAGCGATCTATCTGAAGCTTTCTTT. As protein: CAISDLSEAFF.